This T cell receptor beta chain was retrieved from a study of cytomegalovirus exposure and HLA in healthy donors. The PCR ran on 60 Vbeta and 13 Jbeta primers. Generated by immunoSEQ multiplex PCR, the TCRdb table keeps only in-frame clones and is missing some. Of under 150,000 clones in the sample, 81% are singletons; the top ten hold 3.9%. Points from the study as a whole: The authors later found most CMV-associated TCR beta chains appeared HLA-restricted. The HLA-A and HLA-B alleles of most subjects were reportedly predicted accurately from TCR beta sequences.

Comment on this clone: Its antigen is still unknown.

The V segment lost 0 bases and the J segment 9 bases; nucleotides outside the gene matches: 6. Per germline, CDR1 SNHLY and CDR2 FYNNEI. This CDR3 comprises 14 residues. Material: PBMCs. The rearrangement uses TRBV2 and TRBJ2-7; 9 nucleotides match TRBD2. The clonotype was recovered from a woman aged 30 to 39 in good health and CMV-seronegative. In DNA, the CDR3 is TGTGCCAGCAGTGAAGCGTTTGAAGCGGGAGGGCAGTACTTC. Protein product: CASSEAFEAGGQYF.